The next 32 T cell receptor beta chains were all read from a single sample in a study of regulatory T cells in long-lasting Graves disease. Documented time point: persistent/refractory GD, antithyroid drugs over 5 years with positive TRAb. RNA isolated from PBMCs was used to make the TCR library. Combining iRepertoire HTBI primers with Arm-PCR of CDR3 regions, the authors built TCR beta libraries. TCRdb reprocessed the multiplex PCR reads via MiXCR and lists one record per CDR3 protein. The sample consists of about 470,000 distinct CDR3 sequences, about 22% of them appearing once. Here the sequenced sample was peripheral blood mononuclear cells (PBMCs), taken when the disease was refractory, from a patient treated with antithyroid drugs. Receptors originate from a female donor with Graves disease.

The V and J genes are TRBV19 and TRBJ1-1; a possible D gene is TRBD1 (5 bases). This CDR3 spans 15 amino acids. The germline CDR1 and CDR2 sequences are LNHDA and SQIVND (reference sequence). V lost 3 bases to trimming and J lost 1 base, with 12 bases between them. The CDR3 reads CASSILGVTNTEAFF. For the CDR3, the DNA is TGTGCCAGTAGTATCCTAGGGGTGACGAACACTGAAGCTTTCTTT.

This clonotype was found a few times. This chain connects TRBV3-1 to TRBJ2-5; 12 bases are a match to TRBD2. This CDR3 region has 16 residues. CDR1 and CDR2 from the germline V gene are LGHDT and YNNKEL (reference sequence). Losses at the gene ends were 5 bases for V and 5 bases for J; bases not matched to a gene: 9. This CDR3 is CASSGRLAGVGETQYF. Here the CDR3 DNA reads TGTGCCAGCAGCGGACGACTAGCGGGAGTGGGTGAGACCCAGTACTTC.

This clonotype was seen just once. The J gene is TRBJ1-3, the V gene TRBV7-2; D ambiguous. V shed 1 base and J shed 0 bases, with 10 bases lying between them. The CDR3 loop spans 16 amino acids. Germline CDR1 is SGHTA and CDR2 is FQGNSA. As DNA, the CDR3 is TGTGCCAGCAGCTTAGTTGCCCCGGGCTCTGGAAACACCATATATTTT. It encodes CASSLVAPGSGNTIYF.

This clonotype turned up a few times. The CDR3, as DNA: TGTGCCAGCAGTTACTCCATTGACCCGAACACCGGGGAGCTGTTTTTT. It encodes CASSYSIDPNTGELFF. The chain employs TRBV6-5 and TRBJ2-2; D is undetermined. The CDR3 length is 16 residues. Looked up from germline, CDR1 is MNHEY and CDR2 is SVGAGI. The V gene lost 0 bases and the J gene lost 0 bases, with 8 bases spanning the gap.

This clonotype was counted many times. The rearrangement uses TRBV6-2 or TRBV6-3 and TRBJ1-2; tentatively, D is TRBD1 (5 bases). V lost 8 bases and J 4 bases, leaving 14 bases between the germline ends. CDR1 and CDR2 from the germline V gene are MNHEY and SVGEGT. CDR3 length equals 13 residues. The CDR3 sequence: CASGEGTGYGYTF. The CDR3 DNA follows: TGTGCCAGCGGGGAAGGGACGGGCTATGGCTACACCTTC.

This clonotype was observed many times. J is TRBJ1-5 and V is TRBV27, with D maybe TRBD1 (5 bases). CDR1 and CDR2 from the germline V gene are MNHEY and SMNVEV (reference sequence). The CDR3 contains 15 residues. Trimming pared 3 bases from V and 6 bases from J, leaving 15 bases between. The chain's CDR3 is CASSFGQGLGQPQHF. The CDR3 nucleotides read TGTGCCAGCAGTTTCGGGCAGGGCCTGGGTCAGCCCCAGCATTTT.

This clonotype occurred a few times. This chain connects TRBV20-1 to TRBJ1-5; no reliable D call. The CDR3 length is 14 residues. The germline gives CDR1 DFQATT, CDR2 SNEGSKA (reference sequence). V lost 1 base and J 0 bases, leaving 7 bases between the germline ends. This CDR3 reads CSARVSDSNQPQHF. DNA for the CDR3: TGCAGTGCTAGAGTCTCAGATAGCAATCAGCCCCAGCATTTT.

This clonotype was detected only a few times. The chain combines TRBV5-1 with TRBJ1-1, with D maybe TRBD1 (6 bases). V lost 1 base and J 7 bases, leaving 17 bases between the germline ends. The CDR3 has 15 residues. CDR1 is SGHRS, CDR2 YFSETQ, per germline. The CDR3, as DNA: TGCGCCAGCAGCTTGAGTGCGGACAAGGGGGGTGAAGCTTTCTTT. Translated: CASSLSADKGGEAFF.

The chain uses TRBV24-1 and TRBJ2-1; TRBD1 matches 11 bases. Germline CDR1 is KGHDR and CDR2 is SFDVKD. J lost 1 base, V lost 4 bases, and 11 bases had no gene match. The CDR3 spans 19 residues. CDR3 sequence: CATSEPGQGGSGSYNEQFF. The CDR3 DNA is TGTGCCACCAGTGAACCGGGACAGGGGGGGTCGGGTTCCTACAATGAGCAGTTCTTC.

CDR3 loop: CATQTSASEQFF. CDR3 bases: TGTGCCACCCAGACTAGTGCCAGTGAGCAGTTCTTC. The chain joins TRBV19 to TRBJ2-1; D is possibly TRBD2 (6 bases). The V gene's germline CDR1 is LNHDA and CDR2 SQIVND (reference sequence). V dropped 10 bases and J dropped 9 bases, with 16 bases sitting between them. The length of the CDR3 is 12 residues.

This chain joins TRBV7-6 and TRBJ2-1; 9 bases agree with TRBD2. V was clipped by 1 base and J by 10 bases; unmatched bases: 11. In germline, CDR1 is SGHVS, CDR2 FNYEAQ. The CDR3 covers 16 residues. CDR3 DNA: TGTGCCAGCAGCTTAGTCCGTCTAGCGGGATTGGGGGAGCAGTTCTTC. It encodes CASSLVRLAGLGEQFF.

This clonotype was detected many times. The junction differs from germline at one of its ends, possibly a read error. V usage is TRBV29-1 and J usage is TRBJ1-2; 9 positions agree with TRBD1. From germline, CDR1 is SQVTM and CDR2 ANQGSEA. The CDR3 runs to 15 residues. CDR3 protein: CSVEVPGTGFSGYTF. CDR3 nucleotide sequence: TGCAGCGTCGAAGTCCCCGGGACAGGGTTTAGCGGCTACACCTTC.

This clonotype was detected many times. The genes are TRBV29-1 and TRBJ1-5, with D maybe TRBD1 (6 bases). The CDR3 is 12 residues long. V was shortened by 4 bases and J by 5 bases, with 9 bases between the two germline ends. Germline CDR1 and CDR2: SQVTM and ANQGSEA. DNA of the CDR3: TGCAGCGTTGGAGAGGGGGATCAGCCCCAGCATTTT. This translates into CSVGEGDQPQHF.

As regards this clonotype: Since a far larger clone is one base different, this is likely a read error. This chain uses TRBV7-9 with TRBJ1-2; D is undetermined. CDR3 length: 13 amino acids. CDR1 and CDR2 (germline): SEHNR, FQNEAQ (reference sequence). The CDR3 spells CTSSLGRIYGYTF. CDR3 nucleotides: TGTACCAGCAGCTTAGGGCGGATCTATGGCTACACCTTC. Filled out from reference TRBV7-9 and TRBJ1-2, the complete variable domain reads DTGVSQNPRHKITKRGQNVTFRCDPISEHNRLYWYRQTLGQGPEFLTYFQNEAQLEKSRLLSDRFSAERPKGSFSTLEIQRTEQGDSAMYLCTSSLGRIYGYTFGSGTRLTVV.

The sample holds a few counts of this clonotype. The chain employs TRBV20-1 and TRBJ1-4, with a tentative D call TRBD1 (6 bases). V dropped 3 bases and J dropped 0 bases, with 14 bases sitting between them. CDR1 and CDR2 (germline): DFQATT, SNEGSKA (reference sequence). The length of the CDR3 is 16 residues. The CDR3 region has the DNA TGCAGTGCTAGGATACAGGGACCGACAACTAATGAAAAACTGTTTTTT. This encodes CSARIQGPTTNEKLFF.

J is TRBJ2-1 and V is TRBV20-1, with D uncertain. V was trimmed by 0 bases and J by 8 bases, leaving 11 bases between them. Germline CDR1 is DFQATT and CDR2 is SNEGSKA (reference sequence). The CDR3 covers 13 residues. CDR3 in amino acids: CSAREAPRDEQFF. The CDR3 DNA sequence: TGCAGTGCTAGAGAGGCTCCACGGGATGAGCAGTTCTTC.

This clonotype was detected many times. V and J are TRBV10-3 and TRBJ1-6, with 9 positions matching TRBD1. CDR3 length: 15 amino acids. Unmatched junction bases numbered 4, after V lost 3 bases and J lost 7 bases. CDR1 and CDR2 (germline): ENHRY, SYGVKD. The CDR3 region is CAISDYRGHNSPLHF. The CDR3 DNA reads as TGTGCCATCAGTGATTACAGGGGGCACAATTCACCCCTCCACTTT.

In its sample, this clonotype was seen many times. The J gene is TRBJ1-1, the V gene TRBV28, with D perhaps matching TRBD1 (6 bases). CDR1 MDHEN and CDR2 SYDVKM come from the germline V gene. The CDR3 contains 15 residues. Trimming took off 5 bases at V and 3 bases at J, with 16 bases between the two ends. The CDR3 DNA reads as TGTGCCAGCAGTATACAGGGCCTAGGTGACACTGAAGCTTTCTTT. As protein: CASSIQGLGDTEAFF.

The J gene is TRBJ1-5, the V gene TRBV9; D call uncertain. V was trimmed by 1 base and J by 0 bases, leaving 8 bases between them. The CDR3 runs to 15 residues. Germline assignment: CDR1 SGDLS and CDR2 YYNGEE. The DNA of the CDR3 is TGTGCCAGCAGCGTAACCGGGAATAGCAATCAGCCCCAGCATTTT. Amino acid sequence: CASSVTGNSNQPQHF.

The chain couples TRBV29-1 to TRBJ2-7; D gene unclear. V was pared by 7 bases and J by 3 bases, with 10 bases between. Germline V gene data show CDR1 as SQVTM and CDR2 as ANQGSEA. The CDR3 has 11 amino acids. The CDR3 region is CSATDFYEQYF. In DNA, the CDR3 is TGCAGCGCTACTGACTTCTACGAGCAGTACTTC.

Only a few counts were recorded for this clonotype. This chain connects TRBV24-1 to TRBJ2-5; no clear D. The CDR3 loop spans 18 amino acids. Germline V CDR1 and CDR2: KGHDR, SFDVKD. Trimming left V 4 bases short and J 1 base short, with 21 bases between. DNA for the CDR3: TGTGCCACCAGTGACCTCCTGAGGCACAGTGGGCTCCAAGAGACCCAGTACTTC. Its protein product is CATSDLLRHSGLQETQYF.

This clonotype was observed at least ten times. CDR3 sequence reads: CASGIPGQHTGNTIYF. CDR3 nucleotide sequence: TGTGCCAGCGGAATACCGGGACAGCACACTGGAAACACCATATATTTT. V is TRBV28 and J is TRBJ1-3; TRBD1 agrees at 7 bases. Germline V gives CDR1 MDHEN, CDR2 SYDVKM. V dropped 8 bases and J dropped 2; count of bases not matched to a gene: 12. The CDR3 has 16 residues. The variable domain in full, with the rest retrieved from reference TRBV28 and TRBJ1-3, is DVKVTQSSRYLVKRTGEKVFLECVQDMDHENMFWYRQDPGLGLRLIYFSYDVKMKEKGDIPEGYSVSREKKERFSLILESASTNQTSMYLCASGIPGQHTGNTIYFGEGSWLTVV.

This clonotype occurred a few times. The chain has TRBV6-2 or TRBV6-3 and TRBJ2-7; D gene uncertain. The germline V and J ends were trimmed by 10 bases and 3 bases, with 13 bases remaining between them. The CDR3 is 12 amino acids. Looked up from germline, CDR1 is MNHEY and CDR2 is SVGEGT. CDR3 loop: CAISGPGYEQYF. DNA of the CDR3: TGTGCCATTTCGGGCCCCGGCTACGAGCAGTACTTC.

This clonotype was observed at least ten times. This chain joins TRBV6-1 and TRBJ2-5; D may correspond to TRBD1 or TRBD2 (5 bases each). Trimming stripped 5 bases from V and 6 bases from J, with 13 bases between. The CDR3 totals 13 residues. Germline CDR1 MNHNS, CDR2 SASEGT. DNA for the CDR3: TGTGCCAGCAGTACACAGCCGGGGCAGACCCAGTACTTC. This codes for CASSTQPGQTQYF.

In its sample, this clonotype was seen many times. The chain recombines TRBV7-9 with TRBJ2-7; possible D gene TRBD1, 5 bases. The germline V gene has CDR1 SEHNR and CDR2 FQNEAQ (reference sequence). The V and J ends lost 6 bases and 2 bases respectively, with 17 bases between them. The CDR3 consists of 15 residues. The CDR3: CASRQGAGMTYEQYF. CDR3 bases: TGTGCCAGCAGGCAGGGTGCAGGAATGACCTACGAGCAGTACTTC.

This clonotype was found many times. This CDR3 reads CASSHDRGRSGYTF. The CDR3 DNA reads TGTGCCAGCAGTCACGACAGGGGGCGGAGTGGCTACACCTTC. The chain is built from TRBV12-3 or TRBV12-4 and TRBJ1-2; 10 bases are a match to TRBD1. Trimming removed 5 bases from V and 7 bases from J; junction bases left unmatched: 7. This CDR3 has 14 amino acids.

This clonotype was recorded a few times. V gene TRBV3-1 combines with J gene TRBJ2-7; TRBD2 matches at 8 bases. This CDR3 comprises 17 residues. Per the germline V gene, CDR1 is LGHDT and CDR2 is YNNKEL (reference sequence). Trimming removed 0 bases from V and 0 bases from J; junction bases left unmatched: 7. Written as DNA, the CDR3 is TGTGCCAGCAGCCAAGAAGGTGGAGCGGGAGTCTCCTACGAGCAGTACTTC. Protein product: CASSQEGGAGVSYEQYF.

This clonotype was detected only a few times. The chain employs TRBV12-5 and TRBJ1-2, with D hard to call. Trimming took off 4 bases at V and 6 bases at J, with 6 bases between the two ends. This CDR3 region has 11 residues. Per the germline V gene, CDR1 is LGHNT and CDR2 is FRNRAP. In DNA form, the CDR3 reads TGTGCTAGTGGTTCAGAGGATGGCTACACCTTC. It specifies CASGSEDGYTF.

V gene TRBV20-1 combines with J gene TRBJ2-1, with D perhaps matching TRBD2 (6 bases). V lost 3 bases to trimming and J lost 10 bases, with 22 bases between them. CDR1 is DFQATT, CDR2 SNEGSKA, per germline (reference sequence). The CDR3 spans 15 residues. This CDR3 is CSASLSEMGRWEQFF. CDR3 coding DNA: TGCAGTGCTAGTCTCAGCGAGATGGGGAGGTGGGAGCAGTTCTTC.

The chain's CDR3 is CASSFWTGGDGYTF. The CDR3 DNA reads as TGTGCCAGCAGTTTCTGGACAGGGGGAGATGGCTACACCTTC. The chain combines TRBV12-3 or TRBV12-4 with TRBJ1-2, with TRBD1 matching over 10 bases. After removal of 3 bases from V and 6 bases from J, the junction contained 4 bases not matched to a gene. The CDR3 is 14 residues long.

This clonotype was seen at least ten times. The J gene is TRBJ1-1, the V gene TRBV29-1; D uncertain. Germline V gene sequence: CDR1 SQVTM, CDR2 ANQGSEA. V was clipped by 4 bases and J by 8 bases, with 8 bases between them. This CDR3 spans 10 amino acids. The CDR3 sequence is CSVVYGEAFF. The CDR3 DNA reads as TGCAGCGTTGTTTATGGAGAAGCTTTCTTT.

In the case of this clonotype: A read error may explain this, as a much larger clone is one base away. The chain employs TRBV5-6 and TRBJ1-2; D gene uncertain. This CDR3 comprises 13 residues. Germline V gene lookup returns CDR1 SGHDT and CDR2 YYEEEE. CDR3 coding DNA: TGTGCCAGCGGCTTGGGTCCTACACGGGGCTACACCTTC. Translated: CASGLGPTRGYTF.